This T cell receptor (beta chain) was recorded in a study of blood T cell repertoires in COVID-19. In the authors' methods: Reference gene primer amplification in the assay estimated nucleated cell counts. Assay used: immunoSEQ multiplex PCR; TCRdb lists only in-frame clones, some missing. That table is the source of V, J and clone size, and D and trimming were worked out from the DNA. The sample contains approximately 100,000 clones, about 85% of which appear only once. The CDR3 covers 15 residues. Germline CDR1 is MNHNY and CDR2 is SVGAGI (reference sequence). V lost 0 bases to trimming and J lost 1 base, with 10 bases between them.

This rearrangement joins TRBV6-6 to TRBJ2-7, with D tentatively TRBD1 (6 bases). This receptor was obtained from a man between 65 and 79 years old with acute or convalescent COVID-19. Sequencing used peripheral blood. The CDR3 loop reads CASSYSIGGSYEQYF. The CDR3 region has the DNA TGTGCCAGCAGTTACTCGATAGGGGGTTCCTACGAGCAGTACTTC.